This T cell receptor beta chain derives from a study of blood T cells in healthy people across ages (dated by TCRdb to between 2014 and 2016). Some background on the complete study: In model experiments, template switching captured roughly one uniquely barcoded TCR beta cDNA molecule for every two T cells. Donors were grouped into four age groups: young (average approximately 15 years), middle-aged (39), aged (approximately 58) and long-lived (about 82). To avoid experimental bias, donors of different ages were distributed randomly across sequencing lanes. Using deep sequencing normalized with unique cDNA molecular identifiers, the study measured how TCR beta repertoire diversity changes with age. The study analyzed two additional independent replicas of 1 million unique cDNA reads from the same blood draw for two donors, one aged 18 to 29 and one aged 80 or older.

The donors were some 39 Caucasian individuals from Russia, aged 6 to 90 years, who were systemically healthy. Each donor gave ten milliliters of peripheral blood, drawn into EDTA-treated Vacutainer tubes. Ficoll-Paque density-gradient centrifugation was used to isolate PBMCs, with at least 6.5 million per sample. Trizol reagent was used to extract total RNA from PBMCs, with at least 6 micrograms per sample. The percentages of naive CD45RAhigh/CD27high T cells were determined by flow cytometry on a PBMC aliquot from every donor. Libraries were constructed by 5' RACE. The sequencer was an Illumina HiSeq 2500. The second PCR ran for about 6 to 11 cycles and used a J-beta primer mix along with a sample-barcoded 5' primer. Each TCR beta cDNA molecule received a unique molecular identifier from a template-switch 5' adaptor carrying 12 random nucleotides. At least 2.5 million CDR3-containing paired-end reads were obtained from each sample. The Mint cDNA synthesis kit, primed by a TRBC-specific oligonucleotide, was used to synthesize first-strand cDNA from all RNA. All cDNA was treated with uracil-DNA glycosylase and then went through a first 18-cycle PCR with the universal primers M1SS and BC2_uni_R. From the authors' description of their analysis: For normalization, 1 million high-quality reads were randomly selected from each sample, with every read carrying a distinct molecular identifier. Instead of being binned into consensus sequences, reads that shared molecular identifiers were thrown out. MiTCR, run with a Q25 quality threshold and the strictest error-elimination algorithm, handled CDR3 identification, clonotype clustering and error correction. A nonparametric unseen species model using Euler transformation provided a lower-bound estimate of total TCR beta diversity. TCRdb trimmed public reads at Q25 via fastp, called clones via MiXCR and kept in-frame beta chains. All rows with the same CDR3 protein become a single entry with the most common DNA and genes. The authors' filters were not applied to this entry. For this sample the table gives 800,000 to 1,000,000 distinct CDR3 sequences, of which roughly 43% were detected only once. The top ten clones comprise roughly 12% of the sample.

The paper's findings and limits, for the study overall: Observed TCR beta diversity per million T cells fell roughly linearly with age, and a significant reduction was already apparent by age roughly 40. The percentage of naive T cells measured by flow cytometry correlated strongly with observed TCR beta diversity. Donor CMV infection status was unknown, potentially confounding age-related changes in expanded clonotypes. Estimates of total diversity based on one million sequenced T cells were regarded as lower bounds and as underestimates. Compared with the aged group, the long-lived group had more naive CD4+ T cells, fewer expanded clones and increased TCR diversity, suggesting age selection. Bulk unsorted PBMC profiling prevented conclusive comparison of naive and antigen-experienced compartments.

In its sample, this clonotype was seen a few times. Its antigen is not yet known. Qualities for individual bases were not recorded, and no much larger clone is one base off. The sequenced sample consisted of blood. This TCR came from a man younger than 40 in good health.

The DNA sequence is as follows: TGCAGTGCTAGAGATTCCTGGGGGCACCGATACAATGAGCAGTTCTTC. Its product reads: CSARDSWGHRYNEQFF. The chain links TRBV20-1 with TRBJ2-1; matching of 6 bases hints at TRBD1 as the D gene. The CDR3 has 16 amino acids, counting the end cysteine and phenylalanine. CDR3 DNA only is kept here, 48 bases in frame from base 1. Cut back by 0 bases and 4 bases, the V and J ends lie 16 bases apart. As encoded in the germline V gene (reference sequence), CDR1 is DFQATT while CDR2 is SNEGSKA.